These 17 T cell receptor beta chains share one sample of origin, sequenced in a study of identical twins. In TCRdb, the 5' RACE reads were re-called with MiXCR into one record per CDR3 protein. The table lists around 510,000 distinct CDR3 sequences, approximately 15% of them singletons. These same records also appear under a second study, on yellow fever vaccine responses in identical twins.

The sample comprised CD4+ T cells sorted from blood. These receptors originate from a young woman in good health.

This clonotype showed up many times. This chain connects TRBV9 to TRBJ1-1; D may be TRBD1 (6 bases). V lost 3 bases and J 0 bases, leaving 9 bases between the germline ends. CDR3 size: 14 residues. The germline V gene has CDR1 SGDLS and CDR2 YYNGEE. The CDR3 is CASSATGLNTEAFF. The CDR3 nucleotides read TGTGCCAGCAGCGCGACAGGACTGAACACTGAAGCTTTCTTT.

This clonotype turned up a few times. The V and J genes are TRBV29-1 and TRBJ1-5; 8 bases line up with TRBD1. V was clipped by 6 bases and J by 6 bases; unmatched bases: 4. CDR3 length equals 12 residues. Germline V lookup: CDR1 SQVTM, CDR2 ANQGSEA. The CDR3 loop reads CSVGQGGQPQHF. CDR3 bases: TGCAGCGTAGGACAGGGTGGTCAGCCCCAGCATTTT.

The sample holds a few counts of this clonotype. This chain links TRBV12-3 or TRBV12-4 with TRBJ2-1; the match to TRBD2 covers 7 bases. V lost 2 bases, J lost 6 bases, and 4 bases stayed unmatched. The CDR3 is made up of 14 amino acids. CDR3 coding DNA: TGTGCCAGCAGTTTACGGGGCGGGGGCAATGAGCAGTTCTTC. This sequence encodes CASSLRGGGNEQFF.

This clonotype was seen ten or more times. The J gene is TRBJ2-3, the V gene TRBV28, with TRBD1 matching 9 bases. CDR1 MDHEN and CDR2 SYDVKM come from the germline V gene. The J segment lost 7 bases and the V segment lost 4 bases, leaving 12 bases of the junction unmatched. The CDR3 has 16 residues. CDR3 sequence (DNA): TGTGCCAGCAGTTCCGGACAGGGGATTTTAGTCTATACGCAGTATTTT. As protein: CASSSGQGILVYTQYF.

The chain recombines TRBV7-2 with TRBJ2-7; D might be TRBD1 or TRBD2, each matching 5 bases. V was shortened by 6 bases and J by 9 bases, with 18 bases between the two germline ends. The CDR3 spans 13 residues. Per the germline V gene, CDR1 is SGHTA and CDR2 is FQGNSA. The CDR3: CASRRRASQGQYF. In DNA, the CDR3 is TGTGCCAGCAGGCGGCGGGCCTCTCAGGGGCAGTACTTC.

This clonotype was seen a few times. The chain recombines TRBV5-5 with TRBJ2-1, with TRBD1 matching 7 bases. J gave up 5 bases and V 5 bases, and 10 bases lay outside the gene matches. CDR3 length equals 15 residues. Germline lookup yields CDR1 SGHKS and CDR2 YYEKEE (reference sequence). The CDR3 reads CASSYRDSQHNEQFF. The CDR3 DNA reads TGTGCCAGCAGTTACCGGGACAGCCAACACAATGAGCAGTTCTTC.

This clonotype occurred a few times. The chain carries TRBV27 and TRBJ2-1; 10 bases match TRBD2. CDR3 size: 15 residues. Germline V gives CDR1 MNHEY, CDR2 SMNVEV (reference sequence). The V and J ends lost 7 bases and 10 bases, in that order; junction bases with no gene match: 13. The CDR3 DNA follows: TGTGCCAGCACAATACGGTCCGGGACTAGCGAGGAGCAGTTCTTC. This gives the protein CASTIRSGTSEEQFF.

This clonotype was detected only a few times. The chain employs TRBV29-1 and TRBJ1-1, with D possibly TRBD1 on 5 matching bases. Germline lookup yields CDR1 SQVTM and CDR2 ANQGSEA. The CDR3 totals 11 residues. Trimming removed 7 bases at V and 5 bases at J, with 11 bases between. In DNA, the CDR3 is TGCAGCGCCCGGGGGAGTACTGAAGCTTTCTTT. Residues: CSARGSTEAFF.

V and J are TRBV29-1 and TRBJ1-4; D remains ambiguous. The CDR3 loop spans 11 amino acids. Trimming removed 4 bases at V and 4 bases at J, with 4 bases between. Looked up from germline, CDR1 is SQVTM and CDR2 is ANQGSEA. CDR3 nucleotide sequence: TGCAGCGTTGGGCTTAATGAAAAACTGTTTTTT. It encodes CSVGLNEKLFF.

This clonotype was found a few times. The rearrangement links TRBV7-9 to TRBJ2-7, with 7 bases that match TRBD2. The CDR3 runs to 13 residues. J lost 6 bases, V lost 5 bases, and 7 bases had no gene match. The V gene's germline CDR1 is SEHNR and CDR2 FQNEAQ (reference sequence). The CDR3 DNA reads TGTGCCAGCAGCAAGGGGAGGGAAGGCGAGCAGTACTTC. It translates to CASSKGREGEQYF.

This clonotype was detected only a few times. The J gene is TRBJ1-2, the V gene TRBV10-3; D is uncertain. Trimming shortened V by 0 bases and J by 2 bases, and 7 bases separated the two germline ends. Germline CDR1 is ENHRY and CDR2 is SYGVKD. This CDR3 is 14 amino acids long. The CDR3 region has the DNA TGTGCCATCAGTGAGTCGTCGGGGAACTATGGCTACACCTTC. This encodes CAISESSGNYGYTF.

This clonotype appeared once. CDR3 bases: TGTGCCAGCAGCTGGGGACAGGGGGCGGGCTACGAGCAGTACTTC. Translated: CASSWGQGAGYEQYF. The chain uses TRBV7-2 and TRBJ2-7; TRBD1 matches 12 bases. The V segment lost 4 bases and the J segment 3 bases; nucleotides outside the gene matches: 4. CDR1 and CDR2 (germline): SGHTA, FQGNSA. The CDR3 has 15 residues.

The sample holds many counts of this clonotype. The chain couples TRBV7-9 to TRBJ1-1; no firm D call. V was clipped by 0 bases and J by 10 bases, with 12 bases between them. From germline, CDR1 is SEHNR and CDR2 FQNEAQ (reference sequence). The CDR3 is made up of 13 amino acids. The chain's CDR3 is CASSLALGEGAFF. CDR3 in DNA: TGTGCCAGCAGCTTAGCCCTCGGAGAAGGAGCTTTCTTT.

In this sample, this clonotype turned up a few times. The CDR3 region has the DNA TGCGCCAGCAGCTTCTATGGCGGGGTCGACACCGGGGAGCTGTTTTTT. Its translation is CASSFYGGVDTGELFF. This rearrangement joins TRBV5-1 to TRBJ2-2; D is perhaps TRBD2 (6 bases). The germline CDR1 and CDR2 sequences are SGHRS and YFSETQ. This CDR3 has 16 amino acids. V lost 2 bases to trimming and J lost 3 bases, with 14 bases between them. Drawing the rest from reference TRBV5-1 and TRBJ2-2, the complete variable domain is KAGVTQTPRYLIKTRGQQVTLSCSPISGHRSVSWYQQTPGQGLQFLFEYFSETQRNKGNFPGRFSGRQFSNSRSEMNVSTLELGDSALYLCASSFYGGVDTGELFFGEGSRLTVL.

The J gene is TRBJ1-1, the V gene TRBV10-3; 7 nucleotides match TRBD1. Germline values: CDR1 ENHRY, CDR2 SYGVKD. The V gene end was trimmed by 6 bases and the J gene end by 1 base; junction bases not matched to a gene: 8. The CDR3 is 15 amino acids. The CDR3: CAIRNRDSTNTEAFF. Here the CDR3 DNA reads TGTGCCATCAGGAACCGGGACAGCACGAACACTGAAGCTTTCTTT.

This rearrangement joins TRBV2 to TRBJ2-3; either TRBD1 or TRBD2 may fit D (5 bases each). The CDR3 consists of 14 residues. Between the trimmed V and J ends, which lost 4 bases and 4 bases, there was a span of 12 bases. Germline V gene data show CDR1 as SNHLY and CDR2 as FYNNEI. The CDR3 DNA reads as TGTGCCAGCAGTGGGGTCGGGGCGGCAGATACGCAGTATTTT. This encodes CASSGVGAADTQYF.

CDR3 DNA: TGTGCCAGCTCGCTACAGGGGTACAATTCACCCCTCCACTTT. Translating it yields CASSLQGYNSPLHF. The chain carries TRBV18 and TRBJ1-6; 7 nucleotides match TRBD1. From germline, CDR1 is KGHSH and CDR2 LQKENI. CDR3 length: 14 residues. J lost 7 bases, V lost 6 bases, and 6 bases had no gene match.